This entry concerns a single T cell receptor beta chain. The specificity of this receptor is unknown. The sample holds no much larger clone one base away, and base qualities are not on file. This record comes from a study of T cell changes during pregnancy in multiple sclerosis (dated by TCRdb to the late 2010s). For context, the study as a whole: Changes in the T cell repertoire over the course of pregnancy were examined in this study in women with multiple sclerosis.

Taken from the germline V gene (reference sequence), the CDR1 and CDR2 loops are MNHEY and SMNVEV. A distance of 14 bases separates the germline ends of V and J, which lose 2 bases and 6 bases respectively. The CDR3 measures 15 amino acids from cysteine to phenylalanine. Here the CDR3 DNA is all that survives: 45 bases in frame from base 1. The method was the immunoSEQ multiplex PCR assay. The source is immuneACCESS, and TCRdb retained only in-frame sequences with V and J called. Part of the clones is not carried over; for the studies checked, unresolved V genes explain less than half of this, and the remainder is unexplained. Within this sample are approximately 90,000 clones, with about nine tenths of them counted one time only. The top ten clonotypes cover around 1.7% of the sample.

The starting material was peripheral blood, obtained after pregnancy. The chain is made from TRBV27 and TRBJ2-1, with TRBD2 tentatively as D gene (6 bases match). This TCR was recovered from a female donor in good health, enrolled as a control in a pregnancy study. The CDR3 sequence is CASSLGASVSNEQFF. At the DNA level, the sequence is TGTGCCAGCAGTTTAGGGGCTAGCGTGAGCAATGAGCAGTTCTTC.